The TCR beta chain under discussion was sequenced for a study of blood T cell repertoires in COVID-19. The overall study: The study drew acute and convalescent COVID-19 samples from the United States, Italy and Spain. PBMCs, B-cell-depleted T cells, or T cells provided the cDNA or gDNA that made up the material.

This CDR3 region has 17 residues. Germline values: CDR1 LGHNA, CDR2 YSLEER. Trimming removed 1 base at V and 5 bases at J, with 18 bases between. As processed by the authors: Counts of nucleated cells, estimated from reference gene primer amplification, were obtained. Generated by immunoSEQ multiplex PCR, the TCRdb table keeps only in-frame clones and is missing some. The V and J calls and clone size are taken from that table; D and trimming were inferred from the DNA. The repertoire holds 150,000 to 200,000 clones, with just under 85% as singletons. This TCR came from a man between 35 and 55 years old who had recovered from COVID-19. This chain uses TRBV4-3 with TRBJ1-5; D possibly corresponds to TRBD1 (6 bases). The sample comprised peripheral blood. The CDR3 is CASSQGGGDGPYQPQHF. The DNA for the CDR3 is TGCGCCAGCAGCCAAGGAGGGGGGGACGGACCTTATCAGCCCCAGCATTTT.